The 18 T cell receptor beta chains below all came from one sample that was sequenced in a study of molecular identifiers for immune sequencing clone quantification. TCRdb recomputed calls from the PCR reads with MiXCR, one row per CDR3 protein. The sample has nearly 650,000 distinct CDR3 sequences; about 25% are singletons. The sample comprised naive CD8+ T cells from blood, with Jurkat cell RNA spiked in. Subset meaning: FACS-sorted CD8+CD4-CCR7+CD45RA+ naive T cells. The receptors come from a human donor in good health. Some libraries in this study had Jurkat cell RNA spiked in.

A word on this clonotype: The conserved closing phenylalanine or tryptophan is absent in this CDR3, likely reflecting a read error. CDR3 coding DNA: TGCGCCAGCAGCCAAGGACGTCCGGGGTATGCCGCTTTCCTT. Its translation is CASSQGRPGYAAFL. This chain joins TRBV4-1 and TRBJ1-1; D not certain. This CDR3 contains 14 residues. The V gene's germline CDR1 is MGHRA and CDR2 YSYEKL. V lost 1 base, J lost 11 bases, and 17 bases lay in between.

This clonotype showed up many times. V gene TRBV7-9 combines with J gene TRBJ2-7; no clear D gene. The V end was cut by 2 bases, the J end by 5 bases, with 10 bases between. The CDR3 has 13 amino acids. Per germline, CDR1 SEHNR and CDR2 FQNEAQ (reference sequence). CDR3 loop: CASSLLGGDEQYF. CDR3 sequence (DNA): TGTGCCAGCAGCTTACTCGGTGGGGACGAGCAGTACTTC. Filled out from reference TRBV7-9 and TRBJ2-7, the complete variable domain reads DTGVSQNPRHKITKRGQNVTFRCDPISEHNRLYWYRQTLGQGPEFLTYFQNEAQLEKSRLLSDRFSAERPKGSFSTLEIQRTEQGDSAMYLCASSLLGGDEQYFGPGTRLTVT.

Notes on this clonotype: With a much larger clone just one base away, this may be a read error. CDR3 protein: CAISSTGRMPQHF. DNA of the CDR3: TGTGCCATCAGTTCTACAGGGAGGATGCCCCAGCATTTT. V is TRBV12-3 or TRBV12-4 and J is TRBJ1-5; tentative D call: TRBD1 (6 bases). The CDR3 has 13 amino acids.

The chain uses TRBV7-6 and TRBJ1-5; TRBD1 aligns across 7 bases. Trimming cost V 5 bases and J 3 bases; bases outside gene matches: 13. The CDR3 has 17 amino acids. CDR1 is SGHVS and CDR2 is FNYEAQ in the germline V gene. The CDR3 loop reads CASSTEGGRSYNQPQHF. CDR3 nucleotides: TGTGCCAGCAGCACCGAAGGGGGCAGGAGTTACAATCAGCCCCAGCATTTT.

This clonotype was counted at least ten times. CDR3 sequence (DNA): TGTGCCAGTAGTATTTTTCCCGGGGGTTCGTACGAGCAGTACTTC. Translating it yields CASSIFPGGSYEQYF. The chain combines TRBV19 with TRBJ2-7, with a possible D match to TRBD2 (6 bases). Trimming stripped 3 bases from V and 4 bases from J, with 16 bases between. The CDR3 runs to 15 residues. In germline, CDR1 is LNHDA, CDR2 SQIVND (reference sequence). Filled out from reference TRBV19 and TRBJ2-7, the complete variable domain reads DGGITQSPKYLFRKEGQNVTLSCEQNLNHDAMYWYRQDPGQGLRLIYYSQIVNDFQKGDIAEGYSVSREKKESFPLTVTSAQKNPTAFYLCASSIFPGGSYEQYFGPGTRLTVT.

This clonotype was seen repeatedly, ten times or more. This sequence joins TRBV28 and TRBJ1-4, with unresolved D. The V gene's germline CDR1 is MDHEN and CDR2 SYDVKM. The CDR3 has 14 amino acids. The V end was cut by 3 bases, the J end by 3 bases, with 8 bases between. The CDR3 DNA sequence: TGTGCCAGCAGTTTCATGGGCTCTAATGAAAAACTGTTTTTT. Its translation is CASSFMGSNEKLFF.

This clonotype has a count of ten or more. The V and J genes are TRBV9 and TRBJ1-6, with TRBD1 matching over 10 bases. V dropped 4 bases and J dropped 7; count of bases not matched to a gene: 5. The germline V gene has CDR1 SGDLS and CDR2 YYNGEE. There are 15 residues in the CDR3. The CDR3 reads CASSPGQGHNSPLHF. The CDR3 DNA reads as TGTGCCAGCAGCCCGGGACAGGGGCACAATTCACCCCTCCACTTT.

The chain uses TRBV13 and TRBJ2-5; 12 bases match TRBD2. With V trimmed by 4 bases and J by 4 bases, 7 bases remained unmatched. This CDR3 contains 16 residues. Germline assignment: CDR1 PRHDT and CDR2 FYEKMQ (reference sequence). DNA of the CDR3: TGTGCCAGCAGCTCCACTAGCGGGAGGACAAGAGAGACCCAGTACTTC. As protein: CASSSTSGRTRETQYF.

This clonotype has only a few counts. A clone one base away is much larger, so this may be a read error. The chain combines TRBV5-4 with TRBJ2-5, with D tentatively TRBD2 (6 bases). This CDR3 spans 15 amino acids. V lost 4 bases and J 5 bases, leaving 18 bases between the germline ends. The V gene's germline CDR1 is SGHNT and CDR2 YYREEE (reference sequence). This CDR3 is CASSVLAAGVETQYF. CDR3 nucleotides: TGTGCCAGCAGCGTGTTAGCGGCTGGGGTCGAGACCCAGTACTTC.

This clonotype came up many times. The chain recombines TRBV6-2 or TRBV6-3 with TRBJ2-7, with D perhaps TRBD1 (6 bases). The V gene lost 6 bases and the J gene lost 1 base, with 16 bases spanning the gap. The CDR3 spans 15 residues. Germline values: CDR1 MNHEY, CDR2 SVGEGT. The chain's CDR3 is CASSRDTTRSYEQYF. The CDR3 region has the DNA TGTGCCAGCAGCCGGGACACAACGAGGTCCTACGAGCAGTACTTC.

This clonotype was seen a handful of times. The J gene is TRBJ2-2, the V gene TRBV24-1; 8 nucleotides line up with TRBD1. The CDR3 extends over 16 amino acids. After removal of 4 bases from V and 3 bases from J, the junction contained 6 bases not matched to a gene. Germline V gene lookup returns CDR1 KGHDR and CDR2 SFDVKD. DNA of the CDR3: TGTGCCACCAGTGAGGCCGGGACAGGAGACACCGGGGAGCTGTTTTTT. This translates into CATSEAGTGDTGELFF.

V is TRBV11-2 and J is TRBJ2-3; TRBD2 might be the D (6 bases). This CDR3 comprises 16 residues. V gave up 6 bases and J gave up 1 base, with 17 bases separating them. Germline V gives CDR1 SGHAT, CDR2 FQNNGV. The DNA of the CDR3 is TGTGCCAGCAGTCTTCTAACAGCGGGCCGCACAGATACGCAGTATTTT. Translation gives CASSLLTAGRTDTQYF.

This clonotype was seen ten or more times. The chain links TRBV6-5 to TRBJ2-7; 7 bases line up with TRBD1. The trim removed 6 bases at V and 5 bases at J, leaving 13 bases unmatched. The V gene's germline CDR1 is MNHEY and CDR2 SVGAGI. This CDR3 spans 15 amino acids. CDR3 coding DNA: TGTGCCAGCAGCCGATGGGGACAGTCGCCCCACGAGCAGTACTTC. Residues: CASSRWGQSPHEQYF.

This clonotype appeared many times. The rearrangement uses TRBV28 and TRBJ1-5; tentatively, D is TRBD1 (6 bases). Germline CDR1 reads MDHEN; CDR2 reads SYDVKM. This CDR3 region has 15 residues. Deletions cut 4 bases from V and 6 bases from J, with 16 bases between. This CDR3 reads CASSSQPPGAQPQHF. Written as DNA, the CDR3 is TGTGCCAGCAGTTCCCAGCCCCCAGGGGCTCAGCCCCAGCATTTT.

The chain combines TRBV6-5 with TRBJ1-2, with D possibly being TRBD1 (5 bases). This CDR3 has 15 residues. Trimming took off 4 bases at V and 6 bases at J, with 18 bases between the two ends. In germline, CDR1 is MNHEY, CDR2 SVGAGI. Here the CDR3 reads CASSSFGTSSNGYTF. DNA for the CDR3: TGTGCCAGCAGTTCCTTCGGGACCTCCTCGAATGGCTACACCTTC.

On this clonotype: With a much larger clone just one base away, this may be a read error. The chain is built from TRBV4-3 and TRBJ1-1; D is unclear. The CDR3 is 15 residues long. Germline CDR1 and CDR2: LGHNA and YSLEER. CDR3 bases: TGCGCCAGCGGCCAAGAATCCTGGGGAGGAACTGAAGCTTTCTTT. It specifies CASGQESWGGTEAFF.

This clonotype was counted a few times. V and J are TRBV7-9 and TRBJ2-2; D not certain. Trimming stripped 1 base from V and 3 bases from J, with 6 bases between. The CDR3 covers 14 residues. The germline V gene has CDR1 SEHNR and CDR2 FQNEAQ (reference sequence). This CDR3 reads CASSLDYDTGELFF. DNA for the CDR3: TGTGCCAGCAGCTTAGATTACGACACCGGGGAGCTGTTTTTT.

This chain joins TRBV12-3 or TRBV12-4 and TRBJ2-7, with D maybe TRBD1 (6 bases). The CDR3 loop spans 14 amino acids. V was shortened by 6 bases and J by 5 bases, with 17 bases between the two germline ends. This chain's CDR3 is CASSSGDLLHEQYF. The CDR3 nucleotides are TGTGCCAGCAGCTCAGGGGATCTTTTACACGAGCAGTACTTC.